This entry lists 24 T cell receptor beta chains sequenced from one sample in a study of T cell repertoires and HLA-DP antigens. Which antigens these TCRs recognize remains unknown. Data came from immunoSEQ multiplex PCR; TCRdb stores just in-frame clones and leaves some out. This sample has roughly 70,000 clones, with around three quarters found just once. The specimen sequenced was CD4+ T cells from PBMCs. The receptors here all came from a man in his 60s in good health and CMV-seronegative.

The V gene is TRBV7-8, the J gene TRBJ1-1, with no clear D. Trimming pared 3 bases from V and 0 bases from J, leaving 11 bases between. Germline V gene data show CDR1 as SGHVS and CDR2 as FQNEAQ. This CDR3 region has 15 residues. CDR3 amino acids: CASSFRAGMNTEAFF. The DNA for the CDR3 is TGTGCCAGCAGCTTCCGGGCCGGCATGAACACTGAAGCTTTCTTT.

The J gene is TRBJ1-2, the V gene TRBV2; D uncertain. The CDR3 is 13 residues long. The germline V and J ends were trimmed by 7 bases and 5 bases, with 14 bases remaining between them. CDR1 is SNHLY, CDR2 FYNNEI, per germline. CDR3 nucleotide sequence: TGTGCCAGCACTCGAACGGACGGGTATGGCTACACCTTC. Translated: CASTRTDGYGYTF.

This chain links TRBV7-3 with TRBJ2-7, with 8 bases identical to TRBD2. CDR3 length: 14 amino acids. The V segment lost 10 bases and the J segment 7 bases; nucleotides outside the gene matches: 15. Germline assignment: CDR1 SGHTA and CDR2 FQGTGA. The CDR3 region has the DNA TGTGCCATCATCTGGACCGGACTAGCCTGGGAGCAGTACGTC. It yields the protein CAIIWTGLAWEQYV.

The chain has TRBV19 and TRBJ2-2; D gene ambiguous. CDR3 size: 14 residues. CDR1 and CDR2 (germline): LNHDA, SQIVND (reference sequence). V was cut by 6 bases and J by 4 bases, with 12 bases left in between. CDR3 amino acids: CASSSQSGTGELFF. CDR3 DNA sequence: TGTGCCAGTAGCTCGCAGTCGGGCACCGGGGAGCTGTTTTTT.

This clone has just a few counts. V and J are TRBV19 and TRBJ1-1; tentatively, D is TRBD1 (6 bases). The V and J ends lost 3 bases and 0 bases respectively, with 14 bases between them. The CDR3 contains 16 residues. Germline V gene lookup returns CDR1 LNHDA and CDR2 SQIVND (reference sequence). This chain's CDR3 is CASSMVQGRVNTEAFF. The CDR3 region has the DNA TGTGCCAGTAGTATGGTGCAGGGGCGCGTGAACACTGAAGCTTTCTTT.

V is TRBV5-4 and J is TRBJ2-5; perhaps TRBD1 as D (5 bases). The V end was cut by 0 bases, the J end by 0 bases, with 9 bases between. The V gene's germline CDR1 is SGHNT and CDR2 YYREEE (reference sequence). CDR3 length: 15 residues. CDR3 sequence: CASSLDVGHQETQYF. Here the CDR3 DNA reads TGTGCCAGCAGCTTGGACGTGGGGCACCAAGAGACCCAGTACTTC.

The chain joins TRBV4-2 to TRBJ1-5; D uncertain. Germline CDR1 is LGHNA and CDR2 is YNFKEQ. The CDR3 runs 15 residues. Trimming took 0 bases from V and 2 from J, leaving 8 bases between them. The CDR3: CASSQEGYGNQPQHF. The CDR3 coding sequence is TGTGCCAGCAGCCAAGAGGGGTACGGCAATCAGCCCCAGCATTTT.

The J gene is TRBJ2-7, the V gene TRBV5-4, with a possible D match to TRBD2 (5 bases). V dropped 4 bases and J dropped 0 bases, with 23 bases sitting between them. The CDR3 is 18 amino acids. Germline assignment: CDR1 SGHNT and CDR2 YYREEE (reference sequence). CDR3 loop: CASSRGLGSISSSYEQYF. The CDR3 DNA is TGTGCCAGCAGCCGGGGTCTGGGGTCGATATCGAGCTCCTACGAGCAGTACTTC.

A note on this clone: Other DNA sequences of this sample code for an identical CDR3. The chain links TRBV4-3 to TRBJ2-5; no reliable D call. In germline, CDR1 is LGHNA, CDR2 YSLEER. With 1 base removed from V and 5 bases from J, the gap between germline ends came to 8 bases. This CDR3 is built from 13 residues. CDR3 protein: CASSQGRWETQYF. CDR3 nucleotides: TGCGCCAGCAGCCAAGGCAGATGGGAGACCCAGTACTTC.

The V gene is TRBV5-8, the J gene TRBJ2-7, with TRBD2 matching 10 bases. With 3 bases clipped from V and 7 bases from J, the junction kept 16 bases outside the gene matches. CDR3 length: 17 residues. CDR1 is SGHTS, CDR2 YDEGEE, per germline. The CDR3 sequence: CASSSRLEREGLGEQYV. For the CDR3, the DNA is TGTGCCAGCAGCTCCCGACTAGAGCGGGAGGGCCTGGGGGAGCAGTACGTC.

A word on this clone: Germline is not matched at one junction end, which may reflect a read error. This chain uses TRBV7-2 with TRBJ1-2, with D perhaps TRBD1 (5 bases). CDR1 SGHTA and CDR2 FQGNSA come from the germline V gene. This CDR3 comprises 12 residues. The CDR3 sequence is CASSRGREMSAF. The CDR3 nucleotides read TGTGCCAGCAGCAGGGGCCGGGAAATGAGCGCCTTC.

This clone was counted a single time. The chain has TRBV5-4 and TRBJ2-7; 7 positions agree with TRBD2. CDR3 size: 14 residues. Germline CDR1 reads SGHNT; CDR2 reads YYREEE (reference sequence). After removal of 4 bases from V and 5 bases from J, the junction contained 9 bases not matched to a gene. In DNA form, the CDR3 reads TGTGCCAGCAGCACCGGGACTACGAGACACGAGCAGTACGTC. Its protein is CASSTGTTRHEQYV.

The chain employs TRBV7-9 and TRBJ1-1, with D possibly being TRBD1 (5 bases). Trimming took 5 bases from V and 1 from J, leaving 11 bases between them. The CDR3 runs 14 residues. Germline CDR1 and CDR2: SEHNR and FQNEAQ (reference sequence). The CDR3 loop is CASSPTDRNTEAFF. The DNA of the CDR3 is TGTGCCAGCAGCCCCACTGACAGGAACACTGAAGCTTTCTTT.

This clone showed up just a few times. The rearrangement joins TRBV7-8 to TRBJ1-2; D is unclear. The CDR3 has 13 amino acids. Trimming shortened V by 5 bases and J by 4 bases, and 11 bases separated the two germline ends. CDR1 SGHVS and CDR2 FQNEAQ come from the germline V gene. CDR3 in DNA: TGTGCCAGCAGCCTGACGGAGGGCTATGGCTACACCTTC. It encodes CASSLTEGYGYTF.

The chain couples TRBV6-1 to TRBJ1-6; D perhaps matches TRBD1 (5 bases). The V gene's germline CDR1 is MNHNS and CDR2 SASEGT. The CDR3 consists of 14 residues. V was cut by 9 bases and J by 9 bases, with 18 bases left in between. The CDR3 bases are TGTGCCAGTGTAAGGGACCTGAGTAGTTCACCCCTCCACTTT. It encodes CASVRDLSSSPLHF.

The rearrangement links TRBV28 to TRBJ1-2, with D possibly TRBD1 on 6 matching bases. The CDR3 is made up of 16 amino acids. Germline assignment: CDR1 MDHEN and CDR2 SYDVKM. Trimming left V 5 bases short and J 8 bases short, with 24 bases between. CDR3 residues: CASSPFRRGGSKGYTF. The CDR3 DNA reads TGTGCCAGCAGTCCATTTCGCAGGGGAGGTTCAAAAGGCTACACCTTC.

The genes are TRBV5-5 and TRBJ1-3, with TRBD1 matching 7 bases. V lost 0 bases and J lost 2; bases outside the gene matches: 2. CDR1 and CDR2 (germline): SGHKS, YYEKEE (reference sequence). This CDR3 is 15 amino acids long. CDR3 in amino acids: CASSLGDRAGNTIYF. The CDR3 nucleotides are TGTGCCAGCAGCTTGGGCGACAGGGCTGGAAACACCATATATTTT.

This CDR3 reads CASSASSSSYNEQFF. In nucleotides, the CDR3 is TGCGCCAGCAGTGCGTCCTCAAGCTCCTACAATGAGCAGTTCTTC. The rearrangement joins TRBV10-2 to TRBJ2-1; the D is unclear. This CDR3 comprises 15 residues. V lost 4 bases to trimming and J lost 0 bases, with 10 bases between them. Germline CDR1 reads WSHSY; CDR2 reads SAAADI.

This chain's CDR3 is CASSQVYGYEQYF. CDR3 nucleotide sequence: TGCGCCAGCAGCCAAGTATACGGATACGAGCAGTACTTC. This rearrangement joins TRBV4-1 to TRBJ2-7; D not resolved. The V and J ends lost 1 base and 4 bases respectively, with 8 bases between them. The CDR3 loop spans 13 amino acids. CDR1 MGHRA and CDR2 YSYEKL come from the germline V gene.

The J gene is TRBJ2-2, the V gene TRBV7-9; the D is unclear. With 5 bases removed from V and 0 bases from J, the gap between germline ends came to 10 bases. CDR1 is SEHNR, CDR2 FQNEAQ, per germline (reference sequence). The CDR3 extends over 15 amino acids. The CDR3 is CASSLLLPNTGELFF. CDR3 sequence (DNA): TGTGCCAGCAGCCTTTTACTACCGAACACCGGGGAGCTGTTTTTT.

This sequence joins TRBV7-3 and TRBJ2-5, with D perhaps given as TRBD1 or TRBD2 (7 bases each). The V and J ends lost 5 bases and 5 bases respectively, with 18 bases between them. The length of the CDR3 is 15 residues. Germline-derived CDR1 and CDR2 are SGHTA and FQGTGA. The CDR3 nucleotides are TGTGCCAGCAGCCCGACGACAGGGCGGGGGGAGACCCAGTACTTC. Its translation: CASSPTTGRGETQYF.

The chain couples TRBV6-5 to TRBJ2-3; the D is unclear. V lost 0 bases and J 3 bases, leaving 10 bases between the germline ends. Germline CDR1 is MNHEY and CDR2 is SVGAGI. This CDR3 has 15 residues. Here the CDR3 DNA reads TGTGCCAGCAGTTACTCAGTGGTGGGGACAGATACGCAGTATTTT. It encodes CASSYSVVGTDTQYF.

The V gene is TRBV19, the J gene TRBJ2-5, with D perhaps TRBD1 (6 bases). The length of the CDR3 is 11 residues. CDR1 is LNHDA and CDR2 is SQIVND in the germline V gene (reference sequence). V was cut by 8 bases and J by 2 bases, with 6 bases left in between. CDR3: CASGQQETQYF. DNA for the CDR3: TGTGCCAGTGGACAGCAAGAGACCCAGTACTTC.

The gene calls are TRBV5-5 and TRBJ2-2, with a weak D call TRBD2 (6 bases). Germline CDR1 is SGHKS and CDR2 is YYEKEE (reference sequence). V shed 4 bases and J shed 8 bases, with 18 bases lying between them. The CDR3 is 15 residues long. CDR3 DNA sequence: TGTGCCAGCAGCAGGGGACTCACCAACGAGGGGGAGCTGTTTTTT. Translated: CASSRGLTNEGELFF.